One sample yielded the 29 T cell receptor beta chains listed below, sequenced in a study of T cell repertoires in cytomegalovirus infection. Each CDR3 protein is one row after TCRdb ran MiXCR on the reads. Here the sample spans around 750,000 distinct CDR3 sequences, 30% to 35% being singletons. These receptors have no known antigen. Sequences were derived from cultured CD8+ T cells from PBMCs, sampled from culture after CMV antigen stimulation. These receptor sequences come from a human donor in good health (CMV status not recorded). Some clones in this sample may be carry-over from other donors' samples.

V gene TRBV2 combines with J gene TRBJ2-2, with 7 bases matching TRBD2. With V trimmed by 7 bases and J by 0 bases, 11 bases remained unmatched. Germline CDR1 SNHLY, CDR2 FYNNEI. This CDR3 spans 17 amino acids. This CDR3 is CASMGGRYLSNTGELFF. The CDR3 DNA reads TGTGCCAGCATGGGAGGGAGATACCTTTCGAACACCGGGGAGCTGTTTTTT.

The chain couples TRBV6-1 to TRBJ1-6, with 10 bases identical to TRBD1. The CDR3 loop spans 14 amino acids. The V segment lost 5 bases and the J segment 9 bases; nucleotides outside the gene matches: 4. Germline V CDR1 and CDR2: MNHNS, SASEGT. CDR3 DNA: TGTGCCAGCAGTCCGGGACAGGGGTTTTCACCCCTCCACTTT. As protein: CASSPGQGFSPLHF.

This clonotype came up many times. The chain uses TRBV7-2 and TRBJ2-1, with D unclear. V was clipped by 1 base and J by 3 bases, with 10 bases between them. Per the germline V gene, CDR1 is SGHTA and CDR2 is FQGNSA. The CDR3 has 15 amino acids. This CDR3 reads CASSLVTGSYNEQFF. CDR3 bases: TGTGCCAGCAGCTTAGTTACGGGCAGCTACAATGAGCAGTTCTTC. The variable domain in full, with the rest retrieved from reference TRBV7-2 and TRBJ2-1, is GAGVSQSPSNKVTEKGKDVELRCDPISGHTALYWYRQSLGQGLEFLIYFQGNSAPDKSGLPSDRFSAERTGGSVSTLTIQRTQQEDSAVYLCASSLVTGSYNEQFFGPGTRLTVL.

This chain connects TRBV7-9 to TRBJ2-2; D is perhaps TRBD2 (6 bases). The CDR3 totals 16 residues. V was clipped by 2 bases and J by 7 bases, with 17 bases between them. Germline CDR1 SEHNR, CDR2 FQNEAQ (reference sequence). CDR3 bases: TGTGCCAGCAGCTTAACCGGAGGGTACCTAGACGGGGAGCTGTTTTTT. Protein product: CASSLTGGYLDGELFF.

The rearrangement joins TRBV6-4 to TRBJ2-2; 7 bases are shared with TRBD2. The germline gives CDR1 MRHNA, CDR2 SNTAGT. V dropped 0 bases and J dropped 6; count of bases not matched to a gene: 10. This CDR3 comprises 17 residues. CDR3 sequence reads: CASSDSGRGLIPGELFF. The DNA for the CDR3 is TGTGCCAGCAGTGACTCGGGGAGGGGTTTAATCCCCGGGGAGCTGTTTTTT.

This clonotype was observed a few times. This rearrangement joins TRBV7-3 to TRBJ2-3, with D perhaps TRBD1 or TRBD2 (6 bases each). The CDR3 has 13 residues. Deletions cut 3 bases from V and 5 bases from J, with 9 bases between. Looked up from germline, CDR1 is SGHTA and CDR2 is FQGTGA. The CDR3 region has the DNA TGTGCCAGCAGCTTCGGGGGCCAAGATACGCAGTATTTT. Its translation is CASSFGGQDTQYF.

The chain employs TRBV4-1 and TRBJ2-1; D is perhaps TRBD1 or TRBD2 (6 bases each). The CDR3 sequence is 17 residues long. Germline lookup yields CDR1 MGHRA and CDR2 YSYEKL. The V gene lost 1 base and the J gene lost 7 bases, with 20 bases spanning the gap. The CDR3 nucleotides are TGCGCCAGCAGCCAAGGACCAGCCGGGGGCGAGGGTAATGAGCAGTTCTTC. Translating gives CASSQGPAGGEGNEQFF.

This chain links TRBV7-6 with TRBJ2-1; 10 positions agree with TRBD1. This CDR3 spans 16 amino acids. Germline V gene data show CDR1 as SGHVS and CDR2 as FNYEAQ. Trimming removed 3 bases from V and 5 bases from J; junction bases left unmatched: 7. CDR3 DNA: TGTGCCAGCAGCTTCCCCGGGACAGGGGAAAACAATGAGCAGTTCTTC. Amino acid sequence: CASSFPGTGENNEQFF.

The chain combines TRBV7-9 with TRBJ1-4; D is undetermined. The CDR3 is 16 amino acids. V was pared by 4 bases and J by 7 bases, with 19 bases between. Germline values: CDR1 SEHNR, CDR2 FQNEAQ (reference sequence). The DNA of the CDR3 is TGTGCCAGCAGCTATTCGGGCATCCCGGGAATTGAAAAACTGTTTTTT. This sequence encodes CASSYSGIPGIEKLFF.

This clonotype has only a few counts. The chain combines TRBV19 with TRBJ2-2, with unresolved D. This CDR3 has 12 residues. Germline V lookup: CDR1 LNHDA, CDR2 SQIVND (reference sequence). Trimming took off 10 bases at V and 3 bases at J, with 9 bases between the two ends. CDR3 DNA sequence: TGTGCCACCTTCACAGACACCGGGGAGCTGTTTTTT. This encodes CATFTDTGELFF.

As for this clonotype: This sequence may be a read error, since a much larger clone differs from it by one base. The rearrangement links TRBV7-2 to TRBJ2-3; D remains ambiguous. V was clipped by 1 base and J by 5 bases, with 10 bases between them. Germline assignment: CDR1 SGHTA and CDR2 FQGNSA. This CDR3 has 14 amino acids. In DNA form, the CDR3 reads TGTGCCAGCAGCTTAGTAGTCGAGTTAGATACGCAGTATTTT. It yields the protein CASSLVVELDTQYF.

This clonotype was counted at least ten times. The V call is TRBV6-5, the J call TRBJ1-1; D is unclear. V gave up 0 bases and J gave up 5 bases, with 13 bases separating them. Germline CDR1 is MNHEY and CDR2 is SVGAGI. This CDR3 is built from 15 residues. The CDR3 bases are TGTGCCAGCAGTTACTCCCTTGAGGGAGGGACTGAAGCTTTCTTT. This sequence encodes CASSYSLEGGTEAFF.

This clonotype was seen a few times. The chain is built from TRBV18 and TRBJ1-2; D may be TRBD1 (6 bases). Trimming removed 3 bases at V and 2 bases at J, with 10 bases between. The CDR3 length is 14 residues. Germline assignment: CDR1 KGHSH and CDR2 LQKENI. CDR3 sequence (DNA): TGTGCCAGCTCACCGCGACAGGAAAACTATGGCTACACCTTC. Translating it yields CASSPRQENYGYTF.

This chain links TRBV15 with TRBJ1-4; the D gene is possibly TRBD1 (5 bases). Looked up from germline, CDR1 is LNHNV and CDR2 is YYDKDF (reference sequence). The V end lost 3 bases, the J end lost 5 bases, and 16 bases lay between the germline ends. This CDR3 comprises 16 residues. The CDR3 loop reads CATSRARTRMNEKLFF. The DNA of the CDR3 is TGTGCCACCAGCAGGGCCAGGACACGAATGAATGAAAAACTGTTTTTT.

This clonotype was counted at least ten times. The chain combines TRBV12-3 or TRBV12-4 with TRBJ1-3, with D unclear. V lost 3 bases and J 9 bases, leaving 15 bases between the germline ends. The CDR3 runs 14 residues. The CDR3 region is CASSLALRGGTIYF. CDR3 sequence (DNA): TGTGCCAGCAGTTTGGCCCTACGGGGTGGCACCATATATTTT.

This clonotype was seen only a few times. The V and J genes are TRBV12-3 or TRBV12-4 and TRBJ2-5, with 11 nucleotides matching TRBD2. The CDR3 contains 15 residues. Trimming at V came to 3 bases and at J to 3 bases, leaving 3 bases not matched to a gene. The CDR3 reads CASSLATSGKETQYF. The CDR3 DNA is TGTGCCAGCAGTTTGGCGACTAGCGGGAAAGAGACCCAGTACTTC.

The genes are TRBV19 and TRBJ1-5; D is uncertain. The germline CDR1 and CDR2 sequences are LNHDA and SQIVND (reference sequence). The V end lost 9 bases, the J end lost 0 bases, and 21 bases lay between the germline ends. This CDR3 is 17 amino acids long. The CDR3 sequence: CASSRDQNPYSNQPQHF. The CDR3, as DNA: TGTGCCAGCTCCCGAGACCAGAATCCTTATAGCAATCAGCCCCAGCATTTT.

This rearrangement joins TRBV10-3 to TRBJ2-5, with 7 bases identical to TRBD1. J gave up 3 bases and V 6 bases, and 10 bases lay outside the gene matches. The CDR3 sequence is 15 residues long. CDR1 and CDR2 from the germline V gene are ENHRY and SYGVKD. CDR3 DNA: TGTGCCATCAGAACCGCCGTTACAGGGGAAGAGACCCAGTACTTC. Its protein is CAIRTAVTGEETQYF.

This clonotype has a count of ten or more. The chain uses TRBV7-8 and TRBJ2-1; the D is unclear. Trimming pared 1 base from V and 0 bases from J, leaving 10 bases between. Per the germline V gene, CDR1 is SGHVS and CDR2 is FQNEAQ. The CDR3 totals 16 residues. This chain's CDR3 is CASSLVARSSYNEQFF. The CDR3 DNA follows: TGTGCCAGCAGCTTAGTGGCCAGGAGCTCCTACAATGAGCAGTTCTTC.

A word on this clonotype: Compared with germline, one end of the junction differs, possibly owing to a read error. The chain recombines TRBV7-7 with TRBJ2-1, with 7 bases aligning to TRBD1. Per the germline V gene, CDR1 is SSHAT and CDR2 is FNYEAQ (reference sequence). The CDR3 loop spans 15 amino acids. The CDR3 sequence is CASSLQQGSHNEQFF. The CDR3 DNA is TGTGCTAGCAGCCTCCAACAGGGGTCACACAATGAGCAGTTCTTC. Supplemented by reference TRBV7-7 and TRBJ2-1, the full variable domain reads GAGVSQSPRYKVTKRGQDVTLRCDPISSHATLYWYQQALGQGPEFLTYFNYEAQPDKSGLPSDRFSAERPEGSISTLTIQRTEQRDSAMYRCASSLQQGSHNEQFFGPGTRLTVL.

V usage is TRBV6-5 and J usage is TRBJ1-5; TRBD1 might be the D (5 bases). Germline values: CDR1 MNHEY, CDR2 SVGAGI. The CDR3 is 14 residues long. V dropped 2 bases and J dropped 7 bases, with 12 bases sitting between them. For the CDR3, the DNA is TGTGCCAGCAGTTACGGGGGGGGTCTACAGCCCCAGCATTTT. Translated, it gives CASSYGGGLQPQHF.

The chain joins TRBV7-4 to TRBJ2-2, with D perhaps TRBD1 or TRBD2 (5 bases each). V was clipped by 3 bases and J by 5 bases, with 19 bases between them. This CDR3 is built from 17 residues. Germline assignment: CDR1 SGHVT and CDR2 SQSDAQ. CDR3 protein: CASSFWETGTQTGELFF. CDR3 nucleotides: TGTGCCAGCAGCTTTTGGGAAACCGGGACCCAAACCGGGGAGCTGTTTTTT.

This chain links TRBV4-1 with TRBJ1-6; TRBD1 is a possible D gene (5 bases). V was pared by 4 bases and J by 6 bases, with 16 bases between. Germline loops: CDR1 MGHRA, CDR2 YSYEKL. The CDR3 covers 16 residues. The CDR3 DNA sequence: TGCGCCAGCAGCCCCATCACGACAGAAGTTAATTCACCCCTCCACTTT. This encodes CASSPITTEVNSPLHF.

This clonotype was observed a few times. The DNA of the CDR3 is TGCGCCAGCAGCCAAGATCCAGGAGGCAACTATGGCTACACCTTC. Translation gives CASSQDPGGNYGYTF. The J gene is TRBJ1-2, the V gene TRBV4-1; D not certain. The CDR3 has 15 amino acids. CDR1 and CDR2 (germline): MGHRA, YSYEKL. Trimming took 0 bases from V and 2 from J, leaving 10 bases between them.

The V call is TRBV19, the J call TRBJ2-7, with D perhaps assigned TRBD1 or TRBD2 (6 bases each). Germline CDR1 is LNHDA and CDR2 is SQIVND (reference sequence). Trimming cost V 5 bases and J 5 bases, with 10 bases left between them. The CDR3 runs to 12 residues. As DNA, the CDR3 is TGTGCCAGTAGTTCGGGGGCGAACGAGCAGTACTTC. Residues: CASSSGANEQYF.

There are a few counts of this clonotype. This chain uses TRBV28 with TRBJ2-3; unclear D gene. The CDR3 loop spans 14 amino acids. Germline CDR1 and CDR2: MDHEN and SYDVKM. Trimming pared 3 bases from V and 4 bases from J, leaving 11 bases between. CDR3 nucleotide sequence: TGTGCCAGCAGTTTGCGGCAGAAAGCAGATACGCAGTATTTT. Amino acid sequence: CASSLRQKADTQYF.

This clonotype has more than one count but fewer than ten. The V gene is TRBV7-6, the J gene TRBJ2-1, with 7 bases lining up with TRBD2. The germline V gene has CDR1 SGHVS and CDR2 FNYEAQ. The V gene end was trimmed by 5 bases and the J gene end by 5 bases; junction bases not matched to a gene: 9. The CDR3 is 15 amino acids. This chain's CDR3 is CASSAAGTIHNEQFF. Here the CDR3 DNA reads TGTGCCAGCAGCGCGGCCGGGACTATCCACAATGAGCAGTTCTTC.

About this clonotype itself: A clone one base away is much larger, so this may be a read error. The chain recombines TRBV7-6 with TRBJ1-5; D perhaps matches TRBD1 (6 bases). The CDR3 length is 14 residues. CDR1 SGHVS and CDR2 FNYEAQ come from the germline V gene. The CDR3 DNA is TGTGCCAGCAACTTAGGAGGGGGTAAGCAGCCCCAGCATTTT. Amino acids: CASNLGGGKQPQHF.

The chain combines TRBV6-2 or TRBV6-3 with TRBJ1-4; maybe TRBD1 (5 bases). Trimming pared 8 bases from V and 10 bases from J, leaving 20 bases between. The germline gives CDR1 MNHEY, CDR2 SVGEGT. The CDR3 is 14 amino acids. CDR3 bases: TGTGCCAGCGAACCGGGACTCGGAGGTGGAAAACTGTTTTTT. This sequence encodes CASEPGLGGGKLFF.